The T cell receptor (beta chain) under discussion was sequenced for a study of spatial heterogeneity in lung cancer. The wider study: Within raw reads, each unique TCR and UMI combination appeared on average more than ten times. Study-level findings and limits: Ubiquitous expanded tumor TCRs were observed in blood more at resection than follow-up.

The time point denotes: sample taken at primary tumor resection. The donor group consisted of roughly 70 patients who had untreated, early-stage non-small cell lung cancer. Whole RNA, isolated from tumor, nontumor lung or frozen PBMC, was sequenced without prior sorting. This clonotype was counted at least ten times. The antigen is undetermined. TCRdb analysed the 5' RACE reads with MiXCR anew, one entry per CDR3 protein. The data contain 20,000 to 25,000 distinct CDR3 sequences, around 4.3% of them singletons. The germline CDR1 and CDR2 sequences are MNHNY and SVGAGI (reference sequence). This CDR3 region has 15 residues. The ends lost 5 bases at V and 5 bases at J; junction bases unmatched: 8.

The sequencing used PBMCs, collected at surgery. The V call is TRBV6-6, the J call TRBJ2-5; 10 nucleotides agree with TRBD2. The clonotype was recovered from a male donor with early-stage non-small cell lung cancer. CDR3 DNA: TGTGCCAGCAGTCAAAGCCTAGCGGGAGAGGAGACCCAGTACTTC. The encoded protein is CASSQSLAGEETQYF.